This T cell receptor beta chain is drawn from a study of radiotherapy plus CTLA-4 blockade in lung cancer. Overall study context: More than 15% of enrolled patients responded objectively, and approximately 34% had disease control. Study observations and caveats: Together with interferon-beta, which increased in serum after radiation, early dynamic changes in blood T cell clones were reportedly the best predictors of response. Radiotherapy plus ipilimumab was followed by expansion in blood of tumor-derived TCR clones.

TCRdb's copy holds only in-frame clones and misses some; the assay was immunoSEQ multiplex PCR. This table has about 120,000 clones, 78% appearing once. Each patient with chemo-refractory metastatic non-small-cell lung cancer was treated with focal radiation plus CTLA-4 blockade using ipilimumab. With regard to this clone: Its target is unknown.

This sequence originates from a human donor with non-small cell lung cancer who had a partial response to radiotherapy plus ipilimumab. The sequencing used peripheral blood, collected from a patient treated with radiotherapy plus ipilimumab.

The CDR3: CASSTLAGTTDTQYF. The CDR3 DNA reads as TGCGCCAGCAGCACTCTAGCGGGGACCACAGATACGCAGTATTTT. The rearrangement joins TRBV5-1 to TRBJ2-3; TRBD2 aligns across 9 bases. V gave up 4 bases and J gave up 2 bases; unmatched junction bases: 5. In germline, CDR1 is SGHRS, CDR2 YFSETQ. The CDR3 spans 15 residues.